The 27 T cell receptor beta chains in this list originate from one sample, sequenced in a study of T cells after yellow fever vaccination. Via MiXCR, TCRdb re-called the 5' RACE reads, giving one row per CDR3 protein. This table holds some 250,000 distinct CDR3 sequences, approximately 3.5% found once. The source material was PBMCs, sampled 15 days after the yellow fever booster vaccination. The receptors here all came from a man younger than 30 who received the YFV17D yellow fever vaccine.

The chain has TRBV4-3 and TRBJ2-3; tentative D call: TRBD2 (6 bases). The CDR3 totals 16 residues. Trimming removed 4 bases at V and 4 bases at J, with 18 bases between. Germline V CDR1 and CDR2: LGHNA, YSLEER. The CDR3 bases are TGCGCCAGCAGCCCTAGTACGGGGGTTGGGTCAGATACGCAGTATTTT. Encoded protein: CASSPSTGVGSDTQYF.

This clonotype showed up many times. The V and J genes are TRBV2 and TRBJ2-7, with 8 bases that match TRBD2. This CDR3 has 16 residues. J was trimmed by 0 bases and V by 4 bases; bases with no gene match: 8. Germline CDR1 SNHLY, CDR2 FYNNEI. This CDR3 reads CASSAVRGGPSYEQYF. In DNA, the CDR3 is TGTGCCAGCAGTGCGGTTCGCGGGGGGCCCTCCTACGAGCAGTACTTC.

This clonotype was recorded at least ten times. The rearrangement uses TRBV12-5 and TRBJ2-3; a weak D match, TRBD1 (6 bases). Trimming stripped 7 bases from V and 4 bases from J, with 18 bases between. The CDR3 extends over 15 amino acids. Germline CDR1 and CDR2: LGHNT and FRNRAP. Here the CDR3 reads CASAQGRRFADTQYF. DNA of the CDR3: TGTGCTAGTGCACAGGGCCGACGATTCGCAGATACGCAGTATTTT.

This clonotype has ten or more counts. V is TRBV12-3 or TRBV12-4 and J is TRBJ2-7, with a possible D match to TRBD1 (6 bases). Deletions cut 5 bases from V and 4 bases from J, with 15 bases between. This CDR3 is 14 amino acids long. In nucleotides, the CDR3 is TGTGCCAGCAGTGAAACAGGGATGCGATACGAGCAGTACGTC. This encodes CASSETGMRYEQYV.

Ten or more counts support this clonotype. The chain couples TRBV11-2 to TRBJ2-5; TRBD2 aligns across 11 bases. From germline, CDR1 is SGHAT and CDR2 FQNNGV. This CDR3 contains 19 residues. V shed 0 bases and J 1 base; nucleotides not matched to a gene: 10. The CDR3 loop is CASSLDPLILAGVQETQYF. The CDR3 DNA is TGTGCCAGCAGCTTAGATCCCCTTATACTAGCGGGGGTCCAAGAGACCCAGTACTTC.

This clonotype was observed many times. J is TRBJ2-3 and V is TRBV6-5; tentative D call: TRBD2 (6 bases). Trimming pared 6 bases from V and 2 bases from J, leaving 9 bases between. Germline V gene sequence: CDR1 MNHEY, CDR2 SVGAGI. The CDR3 loop spans 13 amino acids. The CDR3 region has the DNA TGTGCCAGCAGAGGAGGGCCCACAGATACGCAGTATTTT. It translates to CASRGGPTDTQYF.

This clonotype was seen many times. The chain is built from TRBV28 and TRBJ1-1; D is unresolved. The V and J ends lost 1 base and 11 bases respectively, with 11 bases between them. The CDR3 contains 12 residues. From germline, CDR1 is MDHEN and CDR2 SYDVKM. In DNA form, the CDR3 reads TGTGCCAGCAGTTTATTAGGGCGCGGTGCTTTCTTT. The encoded protein is CASSLLGRGAFF.

The table lists this clonotype with many counts. This CDR3 reads CASSPSGGNQPQHF. The CDR3 DNA sequence: TGTGCCAGCTCACCATCGGGGGGCAATCAGCCCCAGCATTTT. The rearrangement links TRBV18 to TRBJ1-5; D is possibly TRBD1 (5 bases). Per the germline V gene, CDR1 is KGHSH and CDR2 is LQKENI. V shed 2 bases and J shed 2 bases, with 7 bases lying between them. CDR3 size: 14 residues.

The genes are TRBV20-1 and TRBJ2-7; D call uncertain. Germline values: CDR1 DFQATT, CDR2 SNEGSKA (reference sequence). The V gene lost 6 bases and the J gene lost 5 bases, with 11 bases spanning the gap. CDR3 length equals 11 residues. For the CDR3, the DNA is TGCAGTGCCGCTCACCGGGACGAGCAGTACTTC. Translated, it gives CSAAHRDEQYF.

This clonotype was observed at least ten times. CDR3 sequence (DNA): TGTGCCAGCAGGCCAACAGGGGGCCGGAATTCACCCCTCCACTTT. Translating it yields CASRPTGGRNSPLHF. This chain joins TRBV11-2 and TRBJ1-6; 9 bases match TRBD1. The V and J ends lost 6 bases and 7 bases, in that order; junction bases with no gene match: 7. This CDR3 region has 15 residues. Germline V gene data show CDR1 as SGHAT and CDR2 as FQNNGV.

This clonotype was observed many times. The V and J genes are TRBV28 and TRBJ2-7; possible D gene TRBD1, 5 bases. V was clipped by 6 bases and J by 7 bases, with 16 bases between them. Germline CDR1 reads MDHEN; CDR2 reads SYDVKM. The CDR3 spans 13 residues. CDR3: CASSPHRLEEQYV. CDR3 nucleotides: TGTGCCAGCAGCCCTCACAGGTTGGAAGAGCAGTACGTC.

This clonotype was seen at least ten times. V usage is TRBV20-1 and J usage is TRBJ2-7; possible D gene TRBD1, 6 bases. This CDR3 spans 14 amino acids. Germline assignment: CDR1 DFQATT and CDR2 SNEGSKA (reference sequence). Trimming took off 0 bases at V and 4 bases at J, with 13 bases between the two ends. The CDR3 nucleotides are TGCAGTGCTAGAGAGTGGGGGCCACCTTACGAGCAGTACGTC. This encodes CSAREWGPPYEQYV.

This clonotype was seen at least ten times. The chain uses TRBV7-9 and TRBJ2-7; 7 positions agree with TRBD1. V gave up 6 bases and J gave up 3 bases; unmatched junction bases: 11. This CDR3 has 15 residues. Germline V gene lookup returns CDR1 SEHNR and CDR2 FQNEAQ (reference sequence). The CDR3 sequence: CASSSKTGRNYEQYF. The CDR3 DNA follows: TGTGCCAGCAGTTCAAAGACAGGGAGAAACTACGAGCAGTACTTC.

This clonotype came up many times. This rearrangement joins TRBV18 to TRBJ1-1, with 7 bases aligning to TRBD1. The V gene's germline CDR1 is KGHSH and CDR2 LQKENI. CDR3 length: 15 amino acids. The V and J ends lost 1 base and 8 bases, in that order; junction bases with no gene match: 10. CDR3 amino acids: CASSPLSSWTGEAFF. In nucleotides, the CDR3 is TGTGCCAGCTCACCACTGAGCTCTTGGACAGGCGAAGCTTTCTTT.

This clonotype was observed many times. The gene calls are TRBV7-3 and TRBJ2-1; 7 nucleotides agree with TRBD1. Trimming cost V 2 bases and J 11 bases; bases outside gene matches: 6. Looked up from germline, CDR1 is SGHTA and CDR2 is FQGTGA. This CDR3 is 13 amino acids long. The CDR3 loop is CASSLSGRGKQFF. The CDR3, as DNA: TGTGCCAGCAGCTTATCCGGCAGGGGGAAGCAGTTCTTC.

This clonotype was detected ten times or more. The rearrangement joins TRBV4-1 to TRBJ2-1; 7 bases agree with TRBD2. The junction had 10 bases not matched to a gene; V was cut back by 6 bases and J by 5 bases. Germline V gene sequence: CDR1 MGHRA, CDR2 YSYEKL. The CDR3 consists of 15 residues. The CDR3: CASSYGGGGNNEQFF. The DNA for the CDR3 is TGCGCCAGCAGTTACGGCGGGGGTGGGAACAATGAGCAGTTCTTC.

This clonotype was counted at least ten times. The chain uses TRBV7-9 and TRBJ1-5; D is uncertain. Germline V CDR1 and CDR2: SEHNR, FQNEAQ (reference sequence). Trimming shortened V by 1 base and J by 5 bases, and 3 bases separated the two germline ends. The CDR3 has 12 residues. For the CDR3, the DNA is TGTGCCAGCAGCTTAGACTATCAGCCCCAGCATTTT. Protein product: CASSLDYQPQHF.

There are many counts of this clonotype. This chain links TRBV14 with TRBJ2-7; D remains unclear. Germline values: CDR1 SGHDN, CDR2 FVKESK. The CDR3 loop spans 14 amino acids. V lost 0 bases and J lost 0, with 6 bases in between. CDR3 bases: TGTGCCAGCAGCCAAGAGGGGTCCTCCTACGAGCAGTACTTC. Amino acid sequence: CASSQEGSSYEQYF.

This clonotype has at least ten counts. The rearrangement links TRBV6-2 or TRBV6-3 to TRBJ2-7; D tentatively fits TRBD1 or TRBD2 (5 bases each). This CDR3 comprises 14 residues. Germline lookup yields CDR1 MNHEY and CDR2 SVGEGT. Between the trimmed V and J ends, which lost 6 bases and 3 bases, there was a span of 15 bases. Written as DNA, the CDR3 is TGTGCCAGCAGGAAAGCTCGTGGGGGCTACGAGCAGTACGTC. Its translation is CASRKARGGYEQYV.

There are many counts of this clonotype. The genes are TRBV4-2 and TRBJ2-1; TRBD2 is a possible D gene (6 bases). The CDR3 has 14 amino acids. CDR1 LGHNA and CDR2 YNFKEQ come from the germline V gene. V was shortened by 0 bases and J by 6 bases, with 9 bases between the two germline ends. CDR3 coding DNA: TGTGCCAGCAGCCAAGATCGGGGGACCAATGAGCAGTTCTTC. Translated, it gives CASSQDRGTNEQFF.

This clonotype was detected ten times or more. Here the CDR3 DNA reads TGTGCCAGCAGCTTAGTCGGGGGGCGCCCCATCCTCCCTGAAGCTTTCTTT. Translation gives CASSLVGGRPILPEAFF. The chain combines TRBV7-2 with TRBJ1-1, with a weak D call TRBD1 (6 bases). CDR3 length: 17 amino acids. The germline V gene encodes CDR1 SGHTA and CDR2 FQGNSA. V was trimmed by 1 base and J by 6 bases, leaving 21 bases between them.

Only a few counts were recorded for this clonotype. The chain employs TRBV4-2 and TRBJ1-4; D is possibly TRBD1 (5 bases). The CDR3 is 14 amino acids. V gave up 1 base and J gave up 3 bases, with 6 bases separating them. CDR1 is LGHNA and CDR2 is YNFKEQ in the germline V gene. CDR3: CASSQGGANEKLFF. CDR3 coding DNA: TGTGCCAGCAGCCAAGGAGGGGCTAATGAAAAACTGTTTTTT.

In its sample, this clonotype was seen many times. CDR3 DNA: TGTGCCAGCAGGACAGGGGAACCCTACGAGCAGTACGTC. This translates into CASRTGEPYEQYV. The chain has TRBV28 and TRBJ2-7, with 8 bases fitting TRBD1. With V trimmed by 6 bases and J by 2 bases, 3 bases remained unmatched. There are 13 residues in the CDR3. Germline V lookup: CDR1 MDHEN, CDR2 SYDVKM.

This clonotype has a count of ten or more. Here the CDR3 reads CASSRDRPNTGELFF. The DNA for the CDR3 is TGTGCCAGCAGCCGGGACCGCCCCAACACCGGGGAGCTGTTTTTT. The chain links TRBV28 to TRBJ2-2; D possibly uses TRBD1 or TRBD2 (5 bases each). CDR3 length equals 15 residues. Trimming shortened V by 6 bases and J by 2 bases, and 13 bases separated the two germline ends. Germline V gene data show CDR1 as MDHEN and CDR2 as SYDVKM.

This clonotype was counted at least ten times. The chain employs TRBV5-1 and TRBJ2-3; either TRBD1 or TRBD2 may fit D (6 bases each). This CDR3 has 16 residues. V lost 0 bases, J lost 4 bases, and 15 bases lay in between. Looked up from germline, CDR1 is SGHRS and CDR2 is YFSETQ. The CDR3: CASSLEGGNSPDTQYF. DNA for the CDR3: TGCGCCAGCAGCTTGGAGGGGGGTAACAGCCCAGATACGCAGTATTTT.

This clonotype was counted many times. V is TRBV29-1 and J is TRBJ2-1, with 9 bases identical to TRBD1. V dropped 7 bases and J dropped 6; count of bases not matched to a gene: 10. The CDR3 spans 14 residues. Germline CDR1 SQVTM, CDR2 ANQGSEA. The CDR3 protein is CSGGQGGWGNEQFF. CDR3 DNA: TGCAGCGGGGGACAGGGAGGTTGGGGCAATGAGCAGTTCTTC.

This clonotype was counted many times. This chain uses TRBV19 with TRBJ1-1; 7 bases are shared with TRBD1. This CDR3 is built from 14 residues. Germline CDR1 reads LNHDA; CDR2 reads SQIVND (reference sequence). Trimming removed 7 bases from V and 7 bases from J; junction bases left unmatched: 12. The CDR3 loop reads CASTSPWRDSEAFF. The CDR3 region has the DNA TGTGCCAGTACCTCCCCCTGGCGGGACAGTGAAGCTTTCTTT.